Following are 30 T cell receptor beta chains from one sample sequenced in a study of identical twins. Using its own MiXCR run on the 5' RACE reads, TCRdb lists one record per CDR3 protein. The data contain approximately 1.8 million distinct CDR3 sequences, under 35% of them singletons. Source material: cord blood. Source of these receptors: a newborn girl in good health.

The gene calls are TRBV11-1 and TRBJ2-7; 10 positions agree with TRBD2. CDR3 size: 20 residues. V gave up 4 bases and J gave up 7 bases; unmatched junction bases: 25. Germline values: CDR1 SGHAT, CDR2 FQDESV (reference sequence). CDR3 amino acids: CASSYPRRRDLAGDKNEQYF. DNA for the CDR3: TGTGCCAGCAGCTACCCCCGAAGAAGAGACCTAGCGGGAGACAAGAATGAGCAGTACTTC.

This clonotype was counted between two and nine times. The V and J genes are TRBV28 and TRBJ2-1; D is unresolved. This CDR3 is built from 17 residues. V was shortened by 5 bases and J by 0 bases, with 17 bases between the two germline ends. The germline CDR1 and CDR2 sequences are MDHEN and SYDVKM. CDR3 in amino acids: CASSPHRRYSSYNEQFF. CDR3 coding DNA: TGTGCCAGCAGTCCCCATCGACGGTACAGCTCCTACAATGAGCAGTTCTTC.

The rearrangement uses TRBV5-1 and TRBJ2-7; D is perhaps TRBD1 (6 bases). V lost 3 bases and J lost 0, with 16 bases in between. This CDR3 has 16 amino acids. The germline V gene has CDR1 SGHRS and CDR2 YFSETQ. The CDR3 DNA follows: TGCGCCAGCAGCTCCGACTACCGGGACATCTCCTACGAGCAGTACTTC. Its protein is CASSSDYRDISYEQYF.

The V call is TRBV6-5, the J call TRBJ1-3; 9 nucleotides agree with TRBD1. Germline assignment: CDR1 MNHEY and CDR2 SVGAGI. After removal of 2 bases from V and 4 bases from J, the junction contained 0 bases not matched to a gene. This CDR3 has 14 residues. CDR3 amino acids: CASSYGTGGNTIYF. The CDR3 DNA reads TGTGCCAGCAGTTACGGGACAGGGGGAAACACCATATATTTT.

The sample holds a few counts of this clonotype. The rearrangement uses TRBV18 and TRBJ1-2; D uncertain. With 3 bases removed from V and 8 bases from J, the gap between germline ends came to 7 bases. The CDR3 consists of 11 residues. The germline V gene has CDR1 KGHSH and CDR2 LQKENI. The CDR3 here is CASSPLRGYTF. For the CDR3, the DNA is TGTGCCAGCTCACCTCTTAGAGGCTACACCTTC. Based on the CDR3 plus reference TRBV18 and TRBJ1-2, the full variable domain is NAGVMQNPRHLVRRRGQEARLRCSPMKGHSHVYWYRQLPEEGLKFMVYLQKENIIDESGMPKERFSAEFPKEGPSILRIQQVVRGDSAAYFCASSPLRGYTFGSGTRLTVV.

The CDR3 protein is CATSDREFGDTQYF. For the CDR3, the DNA is TGTGCCACCAGTGATAGAGAGTTCGGAGATACGCAGTATTTT. The chain uses TRBV24-1 and TRBJ2-3; D unresolved. V shed 3 bases and J shed 5 bases, with 11 bases lying between them. Germline CDR1 is KGHDR and CDR2 is SFDVKD. The CDR3 consists of 14 residues.

The rearrangement joins TRBV30 to TRBJ2-1; 14 nucleotides align to TRBD2. V lost 6 bases to trimming and J lost 10 bases; unmatched junction nucleotides: 8. CDR3 length: 14 amino acids. In germline, CDR1 is GTSNPN, CDR2 SVGIG (reference sequence). The DNA for the CDR3 is TGTGCCTGCCCGACTAGCGGGGGGGCTCGAGAGCAGTTCTTC. Translating it yields CACPTSGGAREQFF. The whole variable domain, remainder taken from reference TRBV30 and TRBJ2-1, is SQTIHQWPATLVQPVGSPLSLECTVEGTSNPNLYWYRQAAGRGLQLLFYSVGIGQISSEVPQNLSASRPQDRQFILSSKKLLLSDSGFYLCACPTSGGAREQFFGPGTRLTVL.

This clonotype was detected only a few times. This chain links TRBV7-2 with TRBJ2-7; possibly TRBD1 or TRBD2 for D (7 bases each). CDR3 length: 17 residues. In germline, CDR1 is SGHTA, CDR2 FQGNSA. Trimming pared 0 bases from V and 3 bases from J, leaving 18 bases between. CDR3 bases: TGTGCCAGCAGCTTAGCTACTAACAGGGGAGGGGGCTACGAGCAGTACTTC. This translates into CASSLATNRGGGYEQYF.

The chain is built from TRBV7-2 and TRBJ2-7; 9 positions match TRBD2. CDR1 SGHTA and CDR2 FQGNSA come from the germline V gene. Trimming took 5 bases from V and 7 from J; bases not matched to a gene: 12. The CDR3 has 15 amino acids. The CDR3 reads CASSLVLAGRTEQYF. The CDR3 bases are TGTGCCAGCAGCCTCGTGCTAGCGGGGAGGACTGAGCAGTACTTC.

This CDR3 reads CSARAPGTSGTDTQYF. The DNA of the CDR3 is TGCAGTGCTAGAGCTCCTGGGACTAGCGGAACAGATACGCAGTATTTT. The chain is built from TRBV20-1 and TRBJ2-3, with 11 bases identical to TRBD2. This CDR3 has 16 residues. Trimming at V came to 1 base and at J to 3 bases, leaving 6 bases not matched to a gene. Germline CDR1 reads DFQATT; CDR2 reads SNEGSKA (reference sequence).

This clonotype appeared many times. V and J are TRBV4-2 and TRBJ2-5; D is unclear. This CDR3 is built from 15 residues. V was trimmed by 1 base and J by 0 bases, leaving 9 bases between them. Germline CDR1 is LGHNA and CDR2 is YNFKEQ. CDR3 sequence: CASSQGTKYQETQYF. CDR3 DNA sequence: TGTGCCAGCAGCCAAGGAACTAAGTACCAAGAGACCCAGTACTTC.

This clonotype was seen at least ten times. This chain uses TRBV4-2 with TRBJ2-5; D might be TRBD1 (5 bases). Trimming left V 1 base short and J 3 bases short, with 12 bases between. CDR3 length: 15 residues. In germline, CDR1 is LGHNA, CDR2 YNFKEQ. CDR3: CASSQAFAREETQYF. The CDR3 nucleotides are TGTGCCAGCAGCCAAGCATTTGCCAGGGAAGAGACCCAGTACTTC.

This clonotype has a handful of counts. This rearrangement joins TRBV11-2 to TRBJ2-3, with a weak D call TRBD2 (6 bases). Germline loops: CDR1 SGHAT, CDR2 FQNNGV. Between the trimmed V and J ends, which lost 5 bases and 4 bases, there was a span of 16 bases. This CDR3 spans 15 amino acids. The CDR3 reads CASSLLRWGADTQYF. In DNA, the CDR3 is TGTGCCAGCAGCCTACTACGATGGGGGGCAGATACGCAGTATTTT.

Regarding this clonotype: A single base separates this from a much larger clone, so it may be a read error. The chain has TRBV9 and TRBJ2-3; D is undetermined. The V gene's germline CDR1 is SGDLS and CDR2 YYNGEE. CDR3 length: 15 residues. CDR3 sequence (DNA): TGTGCCAGCAGCGTAGGCCAGGTGGGCACAGATGCGCAGTATTTT. Its protein is CASSVGQVGTDAQYF.

The chain is built from TRBV2 and TRBJ2-2, with a weak D call TRBD2 (6 bases). CDR1 is SNHLY, CDR2 FYNNEI, per germline. This CDR3 has 15 residues. V gave up 5 bases and J gave up 1 base, with 11 bases separating them. For the CDR3, the DNA is TGTGCCAGCAGTTCCACTAGCCGGAACACCGGGGAGCTGTTTTTT. Its translation is CASSSTSRNTGELFF.

This clonotype occurred a few times. V usage is TRBV5-1 and J usage is TRBJ2-3, with D perhaps given as TRBD1 or TRBD2 (5 bases each). V gave up 3 bases and J gave up 2 bases, with 13 bases separating them. In germline, CDR1 is SGHRS, CDR2 YFSETQ. The CDR3 is 15 residues long. This CDR3 is CASSSWDVPTDTQYF. CDR3 coding DNA: TGCGCCAGCAGCTCCTGGGACGTACCCACAGATACGCAGTATTTT.

The chain couples TRBV12-3 or TRBV12-4 to TRBJ1-2; D unresolved. V shed 7 bases and J shed 7 bases, with 16 bases lying between them. CDR3 length equals 13 residues. CDR3 in DNA: TGTGCCAGCAACCTCAACCCTAGTTCTGGCTACACCTTC. This encodes CASNLNPSSGYTF.

The chain recombines TRBV20-1 with TRBJ2-1, with unresolved D. Between the trimmed V and J ends, which lost 0 bases and 6 bases, there was a span of 15 bases. Germline-derived CDR1 and CDR2 are DFQATT and SNEGSKA (reference sequence). The CDR3 has 15 amino acids. The CDR3 protein is CSARDMARVANEQFF. The CDR3, as DNA: TGCAGTGCTAGAGATATGGCGCGAGTAGCCAATGAGCAGTTCTTC.

As concerns this clonotype: This CDR3 is missing its conserved last phenylalanine or tryptophan, likely due to a read error. The chain links TRBV25-1 to TRBJ2-3; possible D gene TRBD2, 6 bases. V was cut by 3 bases and J by 0 bases, with 16 bases left in between. This CDR3 has 17 amino acids. Germline CDR1 MGHDK, CDR2 SYGVNS. In nucleotides, the CDR3 is TGTGCCAGCAGTGAGGCCGCACTGGGAGGTAGCACAGATACGCAGTATCTT. Translating it yields CASSEAALGGSTDTQYL.

V gene TRBV10-3 combines with J gene TRBJ2-7; 14 nucleotides line up with TRBD2. CDR1 ENHRY and CDR2 SYGVKD come from the germline V gene. The CDR3 is made up of 19 amino acids. The trim removed 2 bases at V and 7 bases at J, leaving 16 bases unmatched. CDR3 protein: CAISEPRAGLAGVRDEQYF. The CDR3, as DNA: TGTGCCATCAGTGAGCCGAGGGCGGGACTAGCGGGAGTAAGGGATGAGCAGTACTTC.

The V call is TRBV15, the J call TRBJ2-7; D remains ambiguous. Germline CDR1 is LNHNV and CDR2 is YYDKDF (reference sequence). Between the trimmed V and J ends, which lost 0 bases and 7 bases, there was a span of 7 bases. The CDR3 is 12 amino acids. CDR3 DNA: TGTGCCACCAGCAGAGACTACAATGAGCAGTACTTC. Translated, it gives CATSRDYNEQYF.

This clonotype was detected a few times. The rearrangement joins TRBV30 to TRBJ1-5, with a possible D match to TRBD1 (6 bases). The CDR3 runs to 13 residues. Germline V gives CDR1 GTSNPN, CDR2 SVGIG (reference sequence). The ends were cut back, 3 bases at V and 7 bases at J, with 13 bases in the middle. The CDR3 sequence is CAWRQGRGQPQHF. CDR3 nucleotide sequence: TGTGCCTGGAGACAGGGCAGGGGACAGCCCCAGCATTTT.

The CDR3 nucleotides read TGCGCCAGCAGCCCCGTCCCAGGGAACAATCAGCCCCAGCATTTT. Protein product: CASSPVPGNNQPQHF. This chain links TRBV5-1 with TRBJ1-5; possible D gene TRBD1, 5 bases. CDR1 is SGHRS and CDR2 is YFSETQ in the germline V gene. The CDR3 has 15 amino acids. Trimming removed 4 bases from V and 3 bases from J, with 14 bases in between. Full variable domain (remainder filled in from reference TRBV5-1 and TRBJ1-5): KAGVTQTPRYLIKTRGQQVTLSCSPISGHRSVSWYQQTPGQGLQFLFEYFSETQRNKGNFPGRFSGRQFSNSRSEMNVSTLELGDSALYLCASSPVPGNNQPQHFGDGTRLSIL.

The rearrangement joins TRBV2 to TRBJ2-7, with D perhaps TRBD1 (6 bases). The germline gives CDR1 SNHLY, CDR2 FYNNEI. This CDR3 is built from 15 residues. V shed 7 bases and J shed 8 bases, with 24 bases lying between them. The CDR3 DNA reads TGTGCCAGCACCGTCATCAAACAGGGAATCGGTCAGCAGTACTTC. It codes for CASTVIKQGIGQQYF.

This clonotype was picked up a small number of times. The chain combines TRBV7-9 with TRBJ2-7; possibly TRBD1 for D (5 bases). In germline, CDR1 is SEHNR, CDR2 FQNEAQ (reference sequence). CDR3 length: 14 residues. V was clipped by 3 bases and J by 6 bases, with 15 bases between them. Written as DNA, the CDR3 is TGTGCCAGCAGCTTGGGGCGGACAAATACCGAGCAGTACTTC. It encodes CASSLGRTNTEQYF.

The V gene is TRBV4-1, the J gene TRBJ2-3, with D perhaps matching TRBD2 (6 bases). The CDR3 has 16 residues. Looked up from germline, CDR1 is MGHRA and CDR2 is YSYEKL. V lost 0 bases to trimming and J lost 3 bases, with 13 bases between them. The CDR3 reads CASSQDGAGSTDTQYF. The DNA for the CDR3 is TGCGCCAGCAGCCAAGATGGAGCCGGGAGTACAGATACGCAGTATTTT.

In this sample, this clonotype turned up a few times. This rearrangement joins TRBV7-8 to TRBJ1-5; the D gene is possibly TRBD1 (5 bases). Per the germline V gene, CDR1 is SGHVS and CDR2 is FQNEAQ. The CDR3 has 14 amino acids. V was cut by 1 base and J by 6 bases, with 10 bases left in between. The CDR3 loop is CASSLVRDGQPQHF. CDR3 DNA: TGTGCCAGCAGCTTAGTCCGGGACGGTCAGCCCCAGCATTTT.

This clonotype was seen a few times. The chain has TRBV20-1 and TRBJ1-2; D uncertain. Germline V gene sequence: CDR1 DFQATT, CDR2 SNEGSKA (reference sequence). This CDR3 region has 12 residues. V dropped 5 bases and J dropped 6 bases, with 13 bases sitting between them. The CDR3 bases are TGCAGTGCTCCGAAAGGGAGCGATGGCTACACCTTC. Residues: CSAPKGSDGYTF.

This sequence joins TRBV5-1 and TRBJ1-1, with unresolved D. This CDR3 comprises 15 residues. CDR1 and CDR2 (germline): SGHRS, YFSETQ. The V end lost 0 bases, the J end lost 2 bases, and 11 bases lay between the germline ends. The CDR3 DNA reads TGCGCCAGCAGCTTGGGGCGGAGCGTAAACACTGAAGCTTTCTTT. Translating it yields CASSLGRSVNTEAFF. The full variable domain, its missing parts supplied by reference TRBV5-1 and TRBJ1-1, is KAGVTQTPRYLIKTRGQQVTLSCSPISGHRSVSWYQQTPGQGLQFLFEYFSETQRNKGNFPGRFSGRQFSNSRSEMNVSTLELGDSALYLCASSLGRSVNTEAFFGQGTRLTVV.

Turning to this clonotype: One base away lies a much larger clone, so this may be a sequencing read error. V usage is TRBV29-1 and J usage is TRBJ2-7; TRBD2 agrees at 11 bases. Trimming at V came to 4 bases and at J to 7 bases, leaving 21 bases not matched to a gene. Germline CDR1 SQVTM, CDR2 ANQGSEA. The CDR3 totals 18 residues. In nucleotides, the CDR3 is TGCAGCGTTGGGAAATTGGGGGGGACTAGCGGATCCTACAATGAGCAGTACTTC. It translates to CSVGKLGGTSGSYNEQYF.